These T cell receptor beta chains were read from a single sample in a study of T cell responses to AZD1222 COVID-19 vaccine. Assay used: immunoSEQ multiplex PCR; TCRdb lists only in-frame clones, some missing. The top ten clones hold approximately 8% of a sample with some 120,000 clones, approximately 85% of them seen once. This specimen consisted of peripheral blood, obtained on day 0 of AZD1222 vaccination. The source is an adult in good health. The CDR3 runs from the conserved cysteine through the conserved F or W.

>TRBJ1-2|TRBV6-5
CASSYGVAGYTF
>TRBJ2-5|TRBV5-1
CASSPRTDSGETQYF
>TRBJ1-4|TRBV5-1
CASSLGGATNEKLFF
>TRBJ2-7|TRBV27
CASSFRTADTYEQYF
>TRBJ1-4|TRBV10-2
CASSIRATNEKLFF
>TRBJ1-5|TRBV7-2
CASSFKPAHQPQHF
>TRBJ1-4|TRBV15
CATSREPGTATNEKLFF
>TRBJ1-3|TRBV10-3
CAISAPGQGNLVGNTIYF
>TRBJ2-1|TRBV20-1
CSGRRNNEQFF
>TRBJ1-1|TRBV14
CASSQETGWSTEAFF